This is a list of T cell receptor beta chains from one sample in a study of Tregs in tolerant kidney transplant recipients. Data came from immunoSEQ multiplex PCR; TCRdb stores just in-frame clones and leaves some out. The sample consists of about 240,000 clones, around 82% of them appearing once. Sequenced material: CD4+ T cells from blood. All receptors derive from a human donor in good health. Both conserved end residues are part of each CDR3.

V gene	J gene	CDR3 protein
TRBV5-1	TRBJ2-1	CASSLDRRLAGGEQFF
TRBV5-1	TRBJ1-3	CASSLTQLLPGNTIYF
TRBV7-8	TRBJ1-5	CASSPSAPNQPQHF
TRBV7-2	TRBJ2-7	CASSPSIAGTYEQYF
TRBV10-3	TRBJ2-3	CASSGPDTQYF
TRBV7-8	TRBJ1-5	CASSPFGTGSQPQHF
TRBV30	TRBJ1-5	CAWSETLSNQPQHF
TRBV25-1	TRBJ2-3	CASRLAGNTDTQYF
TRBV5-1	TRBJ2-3	CASSARFTQYF
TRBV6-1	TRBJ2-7	CASASGHEQYF
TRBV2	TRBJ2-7	CASRYSGGPSYEQYF
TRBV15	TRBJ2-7	CATRRHSGNYEQYF
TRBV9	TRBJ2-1	CASSVAFREQFF
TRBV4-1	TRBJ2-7	CAPIAGGSYEQYF
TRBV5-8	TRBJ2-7	CASSWAYYEQYF
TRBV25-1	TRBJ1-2	CASSELGRERNYGYTF
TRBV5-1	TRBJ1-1	CASSSKSRRDTEAFF
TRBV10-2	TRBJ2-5	CASSAGGGRETQYF
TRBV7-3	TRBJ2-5	CASSPMGGGRLGETQYF
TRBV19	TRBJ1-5	CASRTGGDQPQHF
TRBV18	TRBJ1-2	CASSSGTGDGYTF
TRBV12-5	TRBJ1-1	CASGLSRSWNTEAFF
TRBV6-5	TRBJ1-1	CASSYVRTGHTEAFF
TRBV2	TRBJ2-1	CAMGNEQFF
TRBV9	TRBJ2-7	CASSFLQGSKSLTLSEQYF
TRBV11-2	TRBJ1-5	CASSSTVYSNQPQHF
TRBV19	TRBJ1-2	CASSLVRGDGYTF
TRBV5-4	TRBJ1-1	CASSSERWGNTEAFF
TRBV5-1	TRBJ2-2	CASRPGTYTGELFF
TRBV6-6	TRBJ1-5	CASTLQGARNQPQHF
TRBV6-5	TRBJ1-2	CASSYEVAGGEYGYTF
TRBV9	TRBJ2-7	CASSLSRDTYEQYF
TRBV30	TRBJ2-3	CAWSSAGGGTDTQYF
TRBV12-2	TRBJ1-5	CASRSDLVYSNQPQHF
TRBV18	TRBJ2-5	CASSRAGTGGQETQYF
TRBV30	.	CAWSRSQGLAGHEQYF
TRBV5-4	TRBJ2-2	CASSPGLGLNGELFF
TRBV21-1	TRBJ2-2	CASLLVFLGQVRGELFF
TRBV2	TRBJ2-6	CASQAESGANVLTF
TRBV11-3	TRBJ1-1	CASGRNWDGCSFTEAFF
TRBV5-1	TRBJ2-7	CASSNRGQGIDEQYF
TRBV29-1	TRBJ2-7	CSARTYSYEQYF
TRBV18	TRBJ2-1	CASSPPSGQANNEQFF
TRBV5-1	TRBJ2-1	CASSLGLADYNEQFF
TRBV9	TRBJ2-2	CASSVFLAGFGTGELFF
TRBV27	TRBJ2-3	CASSLKRGGGTDTQYF
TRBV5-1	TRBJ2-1	CASSLGQGHNEQFF
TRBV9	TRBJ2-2	CASSPRLAGAVTGELFF
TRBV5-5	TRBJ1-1	CASRRALRPDTEAFF
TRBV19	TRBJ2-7	CASSSRGLYEQYF
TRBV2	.	CASSDRPGDEQYF
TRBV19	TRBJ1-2	CASSWQGVYDYGYTF
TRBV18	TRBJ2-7	CASSSSTVPGEQYF
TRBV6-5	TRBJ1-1	CASRQKGFYTEAFF
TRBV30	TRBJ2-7	CAWSSGQFEQYF
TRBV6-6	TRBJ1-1	CASSYADRVGEAFF
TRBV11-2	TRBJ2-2	CASSRQRAGITGELFF
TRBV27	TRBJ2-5	CASSPRDRVETQYF
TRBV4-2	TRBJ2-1	CASSQGTGTSGHEQFF
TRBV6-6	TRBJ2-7	CASTTSMSYEQYF